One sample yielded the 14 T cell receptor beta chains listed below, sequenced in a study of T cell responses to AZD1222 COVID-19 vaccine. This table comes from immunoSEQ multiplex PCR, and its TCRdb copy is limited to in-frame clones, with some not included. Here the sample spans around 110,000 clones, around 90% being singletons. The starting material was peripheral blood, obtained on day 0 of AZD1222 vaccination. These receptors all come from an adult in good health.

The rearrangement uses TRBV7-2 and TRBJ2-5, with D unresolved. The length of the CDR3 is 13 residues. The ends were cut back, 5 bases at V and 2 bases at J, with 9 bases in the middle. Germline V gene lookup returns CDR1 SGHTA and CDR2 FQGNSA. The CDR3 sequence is CASSRQVQETQYF. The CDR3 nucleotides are TGTGCCAGCAGCCGACAAGTTCAAGAGACCCAGTACTTC.

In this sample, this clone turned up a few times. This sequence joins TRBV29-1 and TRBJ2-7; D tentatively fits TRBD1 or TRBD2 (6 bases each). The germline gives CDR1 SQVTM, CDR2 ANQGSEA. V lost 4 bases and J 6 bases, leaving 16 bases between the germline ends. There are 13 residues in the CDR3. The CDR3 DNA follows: TGCAGCGTTGTAGGGGGGAGTGGGGGCGAGCAGTACTTC. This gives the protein CSVVGGSGGEQYF.

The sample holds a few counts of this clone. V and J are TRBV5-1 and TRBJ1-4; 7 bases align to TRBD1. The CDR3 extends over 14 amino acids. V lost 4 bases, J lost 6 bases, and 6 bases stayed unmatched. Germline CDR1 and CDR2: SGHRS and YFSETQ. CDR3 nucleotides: TGCGCCAGCAGCCCCGGGACAGCGGATGAAAAACTGTTTTTT. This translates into CASSPGTADEKLFF.

CDR3 sequence (DNA): TGTGCCAGCAGCTTAGGGGGGGACAGGGCTGATGGCTACACCTTC. Amino acids: CASSLGGDRADGYTF. The chain carries TRBV7-2 and TRBJ1-2; TRBD1 matches at 9 bases. The length of the CDR3 is 15 residues. The junction had 6 bases not matched to a gene; V was cut back by 1 base and J by 6 bases. Germline V gives CDR1 SGHTA, CDR2 FQGNSA.

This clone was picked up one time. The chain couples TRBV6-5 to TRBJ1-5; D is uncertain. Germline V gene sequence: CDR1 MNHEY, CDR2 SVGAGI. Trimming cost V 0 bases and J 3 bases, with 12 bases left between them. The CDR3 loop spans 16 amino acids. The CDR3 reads CASSYSKGRANQPQHF. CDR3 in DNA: TGTGCCAGCAGTTACTCGAAGGGAAGGGCCAATCAGCCCCAGCATTTT.

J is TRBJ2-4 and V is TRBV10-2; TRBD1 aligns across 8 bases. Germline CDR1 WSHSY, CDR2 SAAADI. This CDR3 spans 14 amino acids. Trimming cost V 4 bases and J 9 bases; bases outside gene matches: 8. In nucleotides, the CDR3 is TGCGCCAGCAGTGGCAATGGACAGGGAGGCATTCAGTACTTC. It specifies CASSGNGQGGIQYF.

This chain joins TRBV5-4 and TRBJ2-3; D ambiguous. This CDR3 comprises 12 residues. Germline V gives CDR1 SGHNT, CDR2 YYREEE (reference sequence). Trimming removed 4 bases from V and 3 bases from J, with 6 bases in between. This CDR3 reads CASSGKTDTQYF. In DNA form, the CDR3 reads TGTGCCAGCAGCGGGAAGACAGATACGCAGTATTTT.

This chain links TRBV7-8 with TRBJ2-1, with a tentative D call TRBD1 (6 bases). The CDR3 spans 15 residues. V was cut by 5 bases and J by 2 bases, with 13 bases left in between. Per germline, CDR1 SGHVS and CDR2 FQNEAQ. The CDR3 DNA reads TGTGCCAGCAGCACCCGGGACATGGCCTACAATGAGCAGTTCTTC. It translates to CASSTRDMAYNEQFF.

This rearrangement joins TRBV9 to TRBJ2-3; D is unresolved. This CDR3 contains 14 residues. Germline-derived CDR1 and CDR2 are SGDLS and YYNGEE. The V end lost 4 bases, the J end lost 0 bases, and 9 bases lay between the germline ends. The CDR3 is CASSSDGSTDTQYF. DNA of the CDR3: TGTGCCAGCAGCTCCGACGGAAGCACAGATACGCAGTATTTT.

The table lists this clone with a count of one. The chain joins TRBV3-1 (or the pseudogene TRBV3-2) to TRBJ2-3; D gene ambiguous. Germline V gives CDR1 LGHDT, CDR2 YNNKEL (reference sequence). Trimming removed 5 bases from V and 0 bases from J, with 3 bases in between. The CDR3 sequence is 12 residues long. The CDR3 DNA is TGTGCCAGCAGCAGGAGCACAGATACGCAGTATTTT. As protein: CASSRSTDTQYF.

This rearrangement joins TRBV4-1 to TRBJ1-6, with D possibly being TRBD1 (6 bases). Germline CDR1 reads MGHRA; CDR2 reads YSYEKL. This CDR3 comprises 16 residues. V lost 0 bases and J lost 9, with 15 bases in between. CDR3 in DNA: TGCGCCAGCAGCCAAGATTCGCAGGGGATGACTTCACCCCTCCACTTT. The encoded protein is CASSQDSQGMTSPLHF.

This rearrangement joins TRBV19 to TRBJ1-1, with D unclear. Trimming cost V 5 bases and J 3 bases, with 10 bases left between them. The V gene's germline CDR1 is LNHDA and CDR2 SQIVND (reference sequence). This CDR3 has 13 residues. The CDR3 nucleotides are TGTGCCAGTAGTGCTGACATCCACACTGAAGCTTTCTTT. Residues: CASSADIHTEAFF.

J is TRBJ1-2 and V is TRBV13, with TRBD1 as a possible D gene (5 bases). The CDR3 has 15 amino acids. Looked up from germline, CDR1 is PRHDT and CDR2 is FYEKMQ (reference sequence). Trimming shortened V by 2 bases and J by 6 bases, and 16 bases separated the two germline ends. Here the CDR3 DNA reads TGTGCCAGCAGCTTAAACGGGGGGGAAAAGGATGGCTACACCTTC. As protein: CASSLNGGEKDGYTF.

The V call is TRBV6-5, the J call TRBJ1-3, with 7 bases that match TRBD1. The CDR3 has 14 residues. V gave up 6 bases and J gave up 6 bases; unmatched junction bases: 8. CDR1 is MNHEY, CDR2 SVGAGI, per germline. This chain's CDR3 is CASSRQGDVNTIYF. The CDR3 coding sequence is TGTGCCAGCAGCCGACAGGGAGATGTAAACACCATATATTTT.